Listed below are T cell receptor beta chains from one sample, sequenced in a study of CD8 T cells in Susac syndrome. TCRdb re-analysed the immunoSEQ multiplex PCR reads in MiXCR, keeping a single row per CDR3 protein. In the table there are about 130,000 distinct CDR3 sequences, just under 95% of which are singletons. Source material: CD8+ T cells from PBMCs. These receptors were collected from a human donor with Susac syndrome. The CDR3 runs from the conserved cysteine through the conserved F or W. D genes are given only for firm matches. Size is omitted from some rows. Given values are once, few, many or a class for expanded clones.

>TRBV27|.|.|TRBJ2-6
TGTGCCAGCAGTCCAGGACGGTACTCTGGGGCCAACGTCCTGACTTTC
CASSPGRYSGANVLTF
>TRBV20-1|TRBD2|.|TRBJ2-7
TGCAGTGCTACGCGGGAGTCCGAGCAGTACTTC
CSATRESEQYF
>TRBV28|.|.|TRBJ2-7
TGTGCCAGCAGTTTTCGCCCCTACGAGCAGTACTTC
CASSFRPYEQYF
>TRBV15|.|.|TRBJ1-1
TGTGCCACCAGCCCCCGAGGGGAGGCGGACACTGAAGCTTTCTTT
CATSPRGEADTEAFF
>TRBV12-3/TRBV12-4|.|few|TRBJ1-2
TGTGCCAGCAGTTTTTTGTATGGCTACACCTTC
CASSFLYGYTF
>TRBV5-6|.|.|TRBJ1-1
TGTGCCAGCAGCGACTTTGACAGGGAAGCTTTCTTT
CASSDFDREAFF
>TRBV5-1|TRBD2|.|TRBJ2-3
TGCGCCAGCAGCTCGGGACTAGCGGGAGGCCCAACGTACACAGATACGCAGTATTTT
CASSSGLAGGPTYTDTQYF
>TRBV29-1|.|.|TRBJ2-3
TGCAGCGTTGATCCGGGTACGAGCACAGATACGCAGTATTTT
CSVDPGTSTDTQYF
>TRBV7-9|.|.|TRBJ2-5
TGTGCCAGCAGACCCCACGACCGGGAGACCCAGTACTTC
CASRPHDRETQYF
>TRBV5-1|TRBD1|.|TRBJ1-1
TGCGCCAGCAGCTCCGGGACAGGGACCACTGAAGCTTTCTTT
CASSSGTGTTEAFF
>TRBV29-1|.|once|TRBJ2-4
TGCAGCGATCCCTCCGGCGCGGGAAAAGGCCTTCATCTAGCCAAAAACATTCAGTACTTC
CSDPSGAGKGLHLAKNIQYF
>TRBV27|.|.|TRBJ2-1
TGTGCCAGCAGTTTAGGGGGCGTCGACACGAATGAGCAGTTCTTC
CASSLGGVDTNEQFF
>TRBV4-1|TRBD2|.|TRBJ2-7
TGCGCCAGCAGCCAAGTCCCACTATCAATAGCGGGAGACGAGCAGTACTTC
CASSQVPLSIAGDEQYF
>TRBV27|.|.|TRBJ1-2
TGTGCCAGCAGTTTAAACAGGGCTAACTATGGCTACACCTTC
CASSLNRANYGYTF
>TRBV6-2/TRBV6-3|.|.|TRBJ2-4
TGTGCCAGCAGTTATAACGGTGGACTAGCCAAAAACATTCAGTACTTC
CASSYNGGLAKNIQYF
>TRBV6-5|.|.|TRBJ1-5
TGTGCCAGCAGTTCCGAACCCCTTTATAGCAATCAGCCCCAGCATTTT
CASSSEPLYSNQPQHF
>TRBV7-6|TRBD2|.|TRBJ2-7
TGTGCCAGCAGCCCCAGCGGACTAGCGAGGGAGCAGTACTTC
CASSPSGLAREQYF
>TRBV4-1|TRBD1|once|TRBJ2-7
TGCGCCAGCAGCCAAGATCCGGACAGGACCTACGAGCAGTACTTC
CASSQDPDRTYEQYF
>TRBV11-2|TRBD2|.|TRBJ2-2
TGTGCCAGCAGCCGGACTAGCTGGGAGGCCGGGGAGCTGTTTTTT
CASSRTSWEAGELFF
>TRBV21-1|.|once|TRBJ2-1
TGTGCCAGCAGCAAAGTCGGACAGAATGAGCAGTTCTTC
CASSKVGQNEQFF
>TRBV20-1|TRBD2|.|TRBJ2-3
TGCAGTGCTCCCACCGGGACTAGCTCTTACACAGATACGCAGTATTTT
CSAPTGTSSYTDTQYF
>TRBV20-1|.|.|TRBJ2-5
TGCAGTGCTCCCGCACCAGCGCGAGAGACCCAGTACTTC
CSAPAPARETQYF